This T cell receptor (beta chain) was found in a study of vaccination and CD4 T cells after COVID-19. Broader study findings: Spike mono-reactivity marked 304 of 307 vaccine-specific clones in convalescent patients.

Described treatment: approximately nine-day PBMC culture with coronavirus spike peptide pools or control peptides (ViraFEST assay). This clonotype was observed a handful of times. Its antigen is not identified. At the Johns Hopkins FTIC core, DNA taken from cultured CD4+ T cells was sequenced by way of the Oncomine TCR Beta short-read assay. It was cultured CD4+ T cells from which genomic DNA was extracted. A single record per CDR3 protein comes from TCRdb applying MiXCR to the PCR reads. The table has about 7,600 distinct CDR3 sequences, about 20% seen once. With 7 bases removed from V and 4 bases from J, the gap between germline ends came to 16 bases. The CDR3 consists of 14 residues. Germline CDR1 and CDR2: MNHEY and SVGEGT.

Material: CD4+ T cells from blood, cultured in vitro, obtained after SARS-CoV-2 vaccination. J is TRBJ1-2 and V is TRBV6-2 or TRBV6-3, with a tentative D call TRBD1 (5 bases). This receptor was identified in a human donor who had recovered from COVID-19. The DNA of the CDR3 is TGTGCCAGCATCCAAACCCGGACAAGCTATGGCTACACCTTC. Protein: CASIQTRTSYGYTF.